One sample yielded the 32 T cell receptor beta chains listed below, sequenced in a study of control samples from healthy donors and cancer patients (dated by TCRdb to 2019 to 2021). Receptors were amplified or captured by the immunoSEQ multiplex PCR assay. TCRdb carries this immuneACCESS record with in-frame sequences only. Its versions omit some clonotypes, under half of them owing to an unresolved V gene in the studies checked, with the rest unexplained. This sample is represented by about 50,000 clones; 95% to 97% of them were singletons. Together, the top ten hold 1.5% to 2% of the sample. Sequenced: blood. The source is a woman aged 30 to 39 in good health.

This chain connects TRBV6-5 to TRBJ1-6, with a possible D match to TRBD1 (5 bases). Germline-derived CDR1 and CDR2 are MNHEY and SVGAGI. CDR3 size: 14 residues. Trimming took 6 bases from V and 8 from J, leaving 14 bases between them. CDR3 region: CASRGGRQDSPLHF. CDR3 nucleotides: TGTGCCAGCAGGGGGGGTCGGCAAGATTCACCCCTCCACTTT.

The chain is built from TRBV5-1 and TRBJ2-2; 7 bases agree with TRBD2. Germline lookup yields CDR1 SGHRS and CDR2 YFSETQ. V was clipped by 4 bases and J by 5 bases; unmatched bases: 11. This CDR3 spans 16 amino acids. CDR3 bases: TGCGCCAGCAGCCCGATGGGAGGGCCGGGGACCGGGGAGCTGTTTTTT. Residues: CASSPMGGPGTGELFF.

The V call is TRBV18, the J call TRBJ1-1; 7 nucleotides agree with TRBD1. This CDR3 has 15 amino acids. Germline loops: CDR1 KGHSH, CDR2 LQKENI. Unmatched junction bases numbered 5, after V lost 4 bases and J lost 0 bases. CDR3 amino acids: CASSHSDRVNTEAFF. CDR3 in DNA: TGTGCCAGCTCACATTCCGACAGGGTGAACACTGAAGCTTTCTTT.

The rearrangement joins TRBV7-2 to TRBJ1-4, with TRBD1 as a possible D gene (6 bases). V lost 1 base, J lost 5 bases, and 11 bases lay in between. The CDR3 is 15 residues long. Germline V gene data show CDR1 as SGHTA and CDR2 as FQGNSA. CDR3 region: CASSLGRGLNEKLFF. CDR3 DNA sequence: TGTGCCAGCAGCTTAGGCAGGGGTTTAAATGAAAAACTGTTTTTT.

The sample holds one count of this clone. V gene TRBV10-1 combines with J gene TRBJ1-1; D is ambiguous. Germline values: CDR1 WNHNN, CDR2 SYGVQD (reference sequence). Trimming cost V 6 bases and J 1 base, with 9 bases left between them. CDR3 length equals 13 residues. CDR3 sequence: CASRGTENTEAFF. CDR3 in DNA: TGCGCCAGCAGAGGTACTGAGAACACTGAAGCTTTCTTT.

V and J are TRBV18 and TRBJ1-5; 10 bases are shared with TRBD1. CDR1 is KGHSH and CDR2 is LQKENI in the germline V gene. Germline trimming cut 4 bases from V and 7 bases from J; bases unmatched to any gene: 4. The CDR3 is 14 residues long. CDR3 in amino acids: CASSQGQGNQPQHF. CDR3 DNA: TGTGCCAGCTCACAGGGACAGGGGAACCAGCCCCAGCATTTT.

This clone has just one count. DNA for the CDR3: TGTGCCAGCAGCGCCGGGACAGGCTCTAACTATGGCTACACCTTC. Translation: CASSAGTGSNYGYTF. The chain is built from TRBV7-9 and TRBJ1-2; 8 bases map to TRBD1. Germline CDR1 reads SEHNR; CDR2 reads FQNEAQ (reference sequence). V shed 5 bases and J 0 bases; nucleotides not matched to a gene: 5. This CDR3 has 15 amino acids.

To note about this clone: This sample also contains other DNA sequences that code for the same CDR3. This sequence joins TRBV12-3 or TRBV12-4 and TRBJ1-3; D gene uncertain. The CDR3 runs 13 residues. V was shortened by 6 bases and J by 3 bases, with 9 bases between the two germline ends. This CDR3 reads CASSPRLGNTIYF. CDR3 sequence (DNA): TGTGCCAGCAGCCCCAGACTTGGAAACACCATATATTTT.

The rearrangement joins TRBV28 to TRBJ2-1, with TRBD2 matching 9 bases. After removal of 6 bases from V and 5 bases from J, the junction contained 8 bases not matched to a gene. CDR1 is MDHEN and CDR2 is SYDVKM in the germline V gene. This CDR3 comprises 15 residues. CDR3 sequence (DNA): TGTGCCAGCAGGCCCGGACTAGCGATGAACAATGAGCAGTTCTTC. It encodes CASRPGLAMNNEQFF.

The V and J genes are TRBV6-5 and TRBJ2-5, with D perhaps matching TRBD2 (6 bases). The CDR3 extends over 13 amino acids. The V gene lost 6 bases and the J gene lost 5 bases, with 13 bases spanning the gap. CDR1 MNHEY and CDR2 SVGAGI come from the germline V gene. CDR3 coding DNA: TGTGCCAGCAGCAGGGACTCACCTGAGACCCAGTACTTC. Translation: CASSRDSPETQYF.

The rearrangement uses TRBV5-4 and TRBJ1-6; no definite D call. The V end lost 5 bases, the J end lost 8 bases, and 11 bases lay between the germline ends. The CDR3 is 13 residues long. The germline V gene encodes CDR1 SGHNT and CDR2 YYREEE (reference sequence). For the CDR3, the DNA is TGTGCCAGCAGGCGAGGGTTGGATTCACCCCTCCACTTT. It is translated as CASRRGLDSPLHF.

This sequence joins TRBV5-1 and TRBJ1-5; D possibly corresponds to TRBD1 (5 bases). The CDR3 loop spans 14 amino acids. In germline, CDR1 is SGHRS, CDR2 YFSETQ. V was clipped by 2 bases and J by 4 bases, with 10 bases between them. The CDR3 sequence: CASSLGTENQPQHF. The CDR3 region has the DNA TGCGCCAGCAGCTTAGGGACGGAGAATCAGCCCCAGCATTTT.

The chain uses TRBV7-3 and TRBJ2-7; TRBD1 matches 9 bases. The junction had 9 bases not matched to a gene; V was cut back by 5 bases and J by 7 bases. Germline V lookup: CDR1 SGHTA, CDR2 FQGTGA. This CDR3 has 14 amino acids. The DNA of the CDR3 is TGTGCCAGCAGCGCCCAACCGACAGGGGGTGAGCAGTACTTC. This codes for CASSAQPTGGEQYF.

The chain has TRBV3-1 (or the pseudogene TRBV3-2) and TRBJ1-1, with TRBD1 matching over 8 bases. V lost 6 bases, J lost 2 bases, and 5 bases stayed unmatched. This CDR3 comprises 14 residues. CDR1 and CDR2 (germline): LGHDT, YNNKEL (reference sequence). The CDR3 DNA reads TGTGCCAGCAGACGTGGACAGGGTAACACTGAAGCTTTCTTT. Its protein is CASRRGQGNTEAFF.

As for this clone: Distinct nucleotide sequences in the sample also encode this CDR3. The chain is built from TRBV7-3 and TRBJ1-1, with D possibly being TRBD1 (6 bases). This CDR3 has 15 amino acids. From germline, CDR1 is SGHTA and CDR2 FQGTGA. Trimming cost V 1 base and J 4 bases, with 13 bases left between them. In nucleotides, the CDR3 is TGTGCCAGCAGCTTAAAGGGTGGGGGCGGCACTGAAGCTTTCTTT. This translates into CASSLKGGGGTEAFF.

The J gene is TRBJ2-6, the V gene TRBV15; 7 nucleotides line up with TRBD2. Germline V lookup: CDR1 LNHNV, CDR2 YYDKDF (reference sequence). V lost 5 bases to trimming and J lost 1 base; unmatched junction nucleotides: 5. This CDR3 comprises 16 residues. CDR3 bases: TGTGCCACCAGCGGGCCCGGGGGGTCTGGGGCCAACGTCCTGACTTTC. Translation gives CATSGPGGSGANVLTF.

The DNA for the CDR3 is TGTGCCATACGAGGGCCGGGACAGGGGGCAGATGAGCAGTTCTTC. It specifies CAIRGPGQGADEQFF. V and J are TRBV25-1 and TRBJ2-1, with 12 bases fitting TRBD1. This CDR3 has 15 amino acids. Germline-derived CDR1 and CDR2 are MGHDK and SYGVNS. J was trimmed by 8 bases and V by 10 bases; bases with no gene match: 12.

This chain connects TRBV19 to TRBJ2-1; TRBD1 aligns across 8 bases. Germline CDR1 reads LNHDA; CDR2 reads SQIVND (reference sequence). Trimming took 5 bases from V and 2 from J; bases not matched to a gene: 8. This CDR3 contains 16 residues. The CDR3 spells CASSLRQGTPYNEQFF. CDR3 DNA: TGTGCCAGTAGTCTAAGACAGGGGACCCCCTACAATGAGCAGTTCTTC.

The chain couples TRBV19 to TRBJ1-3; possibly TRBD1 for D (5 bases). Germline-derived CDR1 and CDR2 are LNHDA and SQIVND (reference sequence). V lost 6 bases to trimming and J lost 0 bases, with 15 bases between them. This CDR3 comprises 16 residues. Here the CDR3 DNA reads TGTGCCAGTAGCCTGGGGGACGGATTCTCTGGAAACACCATATATTTT. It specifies CASSLGDGFSGNTIYF.

CDR3 DNA sequence: TGTGCCAGCAGCTTAACGACAGGACAGTCCTACGAGCAGTACTTC. Its protein is CASSLTTGQSYEQYF. V usage is TRBV7-2 and J usage is TRBJ2-7, with D perhaps TRBD1 (6 bases). Germline CDR1 is SGHTA and CDR2 is FQGNSA. This CDR3 is built from 15 residues. Trimming cost V 2 bases and J 1 base, with 12 bases left between them.

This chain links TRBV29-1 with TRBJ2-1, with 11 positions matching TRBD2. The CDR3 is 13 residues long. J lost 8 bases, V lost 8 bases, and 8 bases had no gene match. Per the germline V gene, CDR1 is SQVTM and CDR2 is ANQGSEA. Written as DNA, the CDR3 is TGCAGCCAAACTAGCGGGAGAGGCGATGAGCAGTTCTTC. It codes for CSQTSGRGDEQFF.

The CDR3 protein is CSASGNTGELFF. For the CDR3, the DNA is TGCAGCGCTTCAGGGAACACCGGGGAGCTGTTTTTT. The rearrangement uses TRBV29-1 and TRBJ2-2; D gene unclear. The germline gives CDR1 SQVTM, CDR2 ANQGSEA. The CDR3 spans 12 residues. V gave up 7 bases and J gave up 1 base, with 7 bases separating them.

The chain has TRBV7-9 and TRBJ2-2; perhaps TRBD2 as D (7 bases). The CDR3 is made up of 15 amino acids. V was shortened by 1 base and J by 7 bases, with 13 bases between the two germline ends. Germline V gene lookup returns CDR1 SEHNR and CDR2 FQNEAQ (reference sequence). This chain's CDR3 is CASSLGGGYDGELFF. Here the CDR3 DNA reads TGTGCCAGCAGCTTAGGGGGGGGCTATGACGGGGAGCTGTTTTTT.

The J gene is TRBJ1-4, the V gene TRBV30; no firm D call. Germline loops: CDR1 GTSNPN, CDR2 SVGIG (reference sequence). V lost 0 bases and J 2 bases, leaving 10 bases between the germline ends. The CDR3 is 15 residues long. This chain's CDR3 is CAWSVDTWTNEKLFF. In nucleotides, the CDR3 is TGTGCCTGGAGTGTAGACACCTGGACTAATGAAAAACTGTTTTTT.

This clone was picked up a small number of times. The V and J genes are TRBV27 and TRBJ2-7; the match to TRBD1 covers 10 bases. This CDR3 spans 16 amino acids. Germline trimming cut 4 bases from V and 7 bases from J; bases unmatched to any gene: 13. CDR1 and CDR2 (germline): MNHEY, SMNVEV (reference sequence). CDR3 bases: TGTGCCAGCAGTTCTCCCCGACAGGGGGCGCATCGGGAGCAGTACTTC. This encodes CASSSPRQGAHREQYF.

CDR3 loop: CASSLELAGVYEQYF. CDR3 in DNA: TGTGCCAGCAGCTTGGAGCTAGCGGGAGTCTACGAGCAGTACTTC. This sequence joins TRBV5-8 and TRBJ2-7; 10 nucleotides line up with TRBD2. J was trimmed by 3 bases and V by 0 bases; bases with no gene match: 3. The germline V gene encodes CDR1 SGHTS and CDR2 YDEGEE. This CDR3 region has 15 residues.

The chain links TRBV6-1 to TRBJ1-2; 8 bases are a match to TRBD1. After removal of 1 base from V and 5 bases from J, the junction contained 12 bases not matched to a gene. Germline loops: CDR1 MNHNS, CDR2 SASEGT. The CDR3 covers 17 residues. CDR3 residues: CASSEDAGQAPTYGYTF. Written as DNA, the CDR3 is TGTGCCAGCAGTGAAGATGCGGGACAGGCCCCCACTTATGGCTACACCTTC.

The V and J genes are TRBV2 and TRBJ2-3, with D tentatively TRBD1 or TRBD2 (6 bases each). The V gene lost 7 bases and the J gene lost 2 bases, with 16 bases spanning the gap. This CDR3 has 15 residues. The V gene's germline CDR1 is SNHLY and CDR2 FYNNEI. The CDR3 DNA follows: TGTGCCAGCACCCCCTCGGGGGCAAACACAGATACGCAGTATTTT. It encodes CASTPSGANTDTQYF.

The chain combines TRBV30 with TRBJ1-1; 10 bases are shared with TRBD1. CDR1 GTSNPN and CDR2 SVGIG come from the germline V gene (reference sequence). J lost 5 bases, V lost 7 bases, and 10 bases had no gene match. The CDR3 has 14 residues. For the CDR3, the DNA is TGTGCCTTCGACCCGGGACAGGGGTGGACTGAAGCTTTCTTT. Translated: CAFDPGQGWTEAFF.

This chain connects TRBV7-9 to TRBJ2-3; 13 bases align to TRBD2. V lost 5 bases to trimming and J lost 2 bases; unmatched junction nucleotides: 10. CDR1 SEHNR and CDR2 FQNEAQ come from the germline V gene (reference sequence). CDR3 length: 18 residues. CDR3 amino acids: CASSTTRLAGGNTDTQYF. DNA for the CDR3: TGTGCCAGCAGCACTACTCGACTAGCGGGAGGCAACACAGATACGCAGTATTTT.

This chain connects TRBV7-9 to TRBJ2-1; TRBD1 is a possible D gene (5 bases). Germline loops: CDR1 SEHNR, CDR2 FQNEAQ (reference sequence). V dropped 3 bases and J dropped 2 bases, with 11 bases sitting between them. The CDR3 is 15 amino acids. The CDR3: CASSFSRVPYNEQFF. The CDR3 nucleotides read TGTGCCAGCAGCTTTTCCAGGGTCCCCTACAATGAGCAGTTCTTC.

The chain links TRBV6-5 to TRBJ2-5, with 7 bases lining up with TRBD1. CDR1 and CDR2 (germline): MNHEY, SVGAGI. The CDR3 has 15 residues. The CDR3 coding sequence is TGTTCCGGCACTCCGAGGGGGCGATGGGAAGAGACCCAGTACTTC. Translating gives CSGTPRGRWEETQYF.